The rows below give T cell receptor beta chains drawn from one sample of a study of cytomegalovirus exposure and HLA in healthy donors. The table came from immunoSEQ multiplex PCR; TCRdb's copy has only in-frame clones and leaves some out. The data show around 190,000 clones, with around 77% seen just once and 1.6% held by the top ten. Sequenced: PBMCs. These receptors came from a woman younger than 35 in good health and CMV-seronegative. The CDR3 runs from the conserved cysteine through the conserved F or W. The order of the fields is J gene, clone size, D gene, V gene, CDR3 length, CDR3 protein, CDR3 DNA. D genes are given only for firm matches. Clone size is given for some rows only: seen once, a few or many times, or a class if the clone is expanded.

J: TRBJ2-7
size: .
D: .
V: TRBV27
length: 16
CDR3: CASSLGGLTNSYEQYF
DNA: TGTGCCAGCAGTTTGGGGGGGCTAACGAATTCCTACGAGCAGTACTTC

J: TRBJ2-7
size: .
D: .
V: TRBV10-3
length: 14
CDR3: CAISTKFTSYEQYF
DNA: TGTGCCATCAGCACTAAATTTACGTCCTACGAGCAGTACTTC

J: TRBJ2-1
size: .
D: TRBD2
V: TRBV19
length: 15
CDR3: CASSIGSGSLYEQFF
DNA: TGTGCCAGTAGTATCGGTAGCGGGAGTCTCTATGAGCAGTTCTTC

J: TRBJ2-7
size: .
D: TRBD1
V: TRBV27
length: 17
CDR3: CASSLRLPGGATGEQYF
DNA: TGTGCCAGCAGTTTAAGGTTGCCAGGGGGCGCGACTGGCGAGCAGTACTTC

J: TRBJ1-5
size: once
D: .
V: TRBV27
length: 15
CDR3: CASSLGGVHNQPQHF
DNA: TGTGCCAGCAGTTTAGGGGGGGTACACAATCAGCCCCAGCATTTT

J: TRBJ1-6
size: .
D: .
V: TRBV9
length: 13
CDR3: CASRSSYNSPLHF
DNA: TGTGCCAGCAGGAGCTCCTATAATTCACCCCTCCACTTT

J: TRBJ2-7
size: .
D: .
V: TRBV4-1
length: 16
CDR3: CASSPPGRDSRYEQYF
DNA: TGCGCCAGCAGCCCCCCCGGAAGGGACTCGCGGTACGAGCAGTACTTC

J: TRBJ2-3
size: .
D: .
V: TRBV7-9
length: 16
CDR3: CASSNILGGGRDTQYF
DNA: TGTGCCAGCAGCAACATCCTGGGGGGAGGTAGAGATACGCAGTATTTT

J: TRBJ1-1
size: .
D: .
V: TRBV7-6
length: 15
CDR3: CASSPGPGGNTEAFF
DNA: TGTGCCAGCAGCCCCGGCCCGGGGGGGAACACTGAAGCTTTCTTT

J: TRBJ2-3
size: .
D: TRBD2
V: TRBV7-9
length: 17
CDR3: CASSSGLAGGIPDTQYF
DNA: TGTGCCAGCAGCTCTGGACTAGCGGGGGGGATCCCAGATACGCAGTATTTT

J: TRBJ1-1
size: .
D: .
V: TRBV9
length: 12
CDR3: CASRIQNTEAFF
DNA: TGTGCCAGCAGGATACAGAACACTGAAGCTTTCTTT

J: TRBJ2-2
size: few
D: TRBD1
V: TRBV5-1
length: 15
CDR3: CASSFGQAHTGELFF
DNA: TGCGCCAGCAGCTTCGGACAGGCTCACACCGGGGAGCTGTTTTTT

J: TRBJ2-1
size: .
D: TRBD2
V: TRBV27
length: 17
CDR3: CASSAPGTSGIYNEQFF
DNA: TGTGCCAGCAGTGCCCCCGGGACTAGCGGGATATACAATGAGCAGTTCTTC

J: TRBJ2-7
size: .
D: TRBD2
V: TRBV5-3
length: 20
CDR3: CARSCLTSEPSSLTSYEQYF
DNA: TGTGCCAGAAGCTGCCTCACTAGCGAGCCCTCGTCTCTCACCTCCTACGAGCAGTACTTC

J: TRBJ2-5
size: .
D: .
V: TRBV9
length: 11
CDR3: CASSSGETQYF
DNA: TGTGCCAGCAGCTCGGGAGAGACCCAGTACTTC

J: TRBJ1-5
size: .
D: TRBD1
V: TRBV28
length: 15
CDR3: CASSRTGGNNQPQHF
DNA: TGTGCCAGCAGTCGCACAGGGGGAAACAATCAGCCCCAGCATTTT

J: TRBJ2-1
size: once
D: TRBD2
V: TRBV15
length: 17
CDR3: CATRESRSGGPWNEQFF
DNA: TGTGCCACCAGAGAGAGCCGTAGCGGGGGGCCCTGGAATGAGCAGTTCTTC

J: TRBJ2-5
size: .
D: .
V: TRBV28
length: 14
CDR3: CASSFVSGQETQYF
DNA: TGTGCCAGCAGTTTTGTCAGCGGACAAGAGACCCAGTACTTC

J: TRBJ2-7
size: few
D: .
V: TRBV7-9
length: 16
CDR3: CASRSGASLVSYEQYF
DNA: TGTGCCAGCAGAAGTGGGGCATCTTTGGTCTCCTACGAGCAGTACTTC

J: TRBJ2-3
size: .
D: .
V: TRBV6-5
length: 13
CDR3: CASTSGVTDTQYF
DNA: TGTGCCAGCACCTCAGGGGTCACAGATACGCAGTATTTT

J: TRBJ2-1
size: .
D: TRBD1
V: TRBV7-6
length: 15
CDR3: CASSLMGQGFNEQFF
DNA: TGTGCCAGCAGCTTAATGGGACAGGGATTCAATGAGCAGTTCTTC

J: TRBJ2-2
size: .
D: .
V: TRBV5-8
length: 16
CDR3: CASSPFGQGNTGELFF
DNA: TGTGCCAGCAGCCCCTTCGGACAAGGGAACACCGGGGAGCTGTTTTTT

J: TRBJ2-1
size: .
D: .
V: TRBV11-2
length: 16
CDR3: CASSLGGLRSYNEQFF
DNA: TGTGCCAGCAGCTTAGGAGGGTTACGTTCCTACAATGAGCAGTTCTTC

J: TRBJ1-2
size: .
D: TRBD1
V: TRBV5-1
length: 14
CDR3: CASSLGTGEYGYTF
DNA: TGCGCCAGCAGCTTGGGGACAGGGGAGTATGGCTACACCTTC

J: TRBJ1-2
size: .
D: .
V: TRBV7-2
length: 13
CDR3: CASSLEGLYGYTF
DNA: TGTGCCAGCAGCTTAGAGGGGCTCTATGGCTACACCTTC

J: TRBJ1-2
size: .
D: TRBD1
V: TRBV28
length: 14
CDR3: CASSLPGGDYGYTF
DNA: TGTGCCAGCAGTTTACCAGGGGGTGACTATGGCTACACCTTC

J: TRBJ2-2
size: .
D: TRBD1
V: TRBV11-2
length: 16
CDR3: CASSSFHRGNTGELFF
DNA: TGTGCCAGCAGCAGCTTTCACAGGGGAAACACCGGGGAGCTGTTTTTT

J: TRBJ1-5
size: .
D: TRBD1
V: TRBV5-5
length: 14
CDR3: CASSLDRAHQPQHF
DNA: TGTGCCAGCAGCCTGGACAGGGCGCATCAGCCCCAGCATTTT

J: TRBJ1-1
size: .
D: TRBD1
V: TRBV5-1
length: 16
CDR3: CASSLNLYRGRTEAFF
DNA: TGCGCCAGCAGCTTGAACCTTTACAGGGGGAGGACTGAAGCTTTCTTT

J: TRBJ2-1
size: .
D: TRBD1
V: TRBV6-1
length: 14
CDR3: CASSNRGTYNEQFF
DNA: TGTGCCAGCAGCAACAGGGGGACCTACAATGAGCAGTTCTTC

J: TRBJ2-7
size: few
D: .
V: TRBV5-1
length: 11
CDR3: CASSQDYEQYF
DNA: TGCGCCAGCAGCCAGGACTACGAGCAGTACTTC

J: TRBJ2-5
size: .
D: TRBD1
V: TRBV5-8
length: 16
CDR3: CASSLGQGNLQETQYF
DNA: TGTGCCAGCAGCTTGGGACAGGGGAATTTACAAGAGACCCAGTACTTC

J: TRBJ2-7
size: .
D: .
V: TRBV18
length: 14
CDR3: CASSPLPAGYEQYF
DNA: TGTGCCAGCTCACCCCTCCCAGCGGGCTACGAGCAGTACTTC

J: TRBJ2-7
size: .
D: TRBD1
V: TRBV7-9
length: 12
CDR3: CSSSPDRGEQYF
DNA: TGTTCCAGCAGCCCAGACAGGGGGGAGCAGTACTTC

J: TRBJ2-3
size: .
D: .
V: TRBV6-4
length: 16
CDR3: CASSDSGQGSGDTQYF
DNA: TGTGCCAGCAGTGACTCTGGGCAGGGCAGCGGGGATACGCAGTATTTT

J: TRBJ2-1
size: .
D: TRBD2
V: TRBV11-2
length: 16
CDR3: CASSLLRVGGHNEQFF
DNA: TGTGCCAGCAGCTTATTAAGAGTGGGAGGGCACAATGAGCAGTTCTTC

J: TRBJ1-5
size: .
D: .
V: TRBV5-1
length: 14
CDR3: CASSTGQGNQPQHF
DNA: TGCGCCAGCAGCACGGGCCAGGGTAATCAGCCCCAGCATTTT

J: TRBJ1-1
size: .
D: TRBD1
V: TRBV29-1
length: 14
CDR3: CSVGGHTGGTEAFF
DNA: TGCAGCGTTGGGGGCCATACAGGGGGCACTGAAGCTTTCTTT

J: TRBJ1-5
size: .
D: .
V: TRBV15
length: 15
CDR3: CATSRDPTEGQPQHF
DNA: TGTGCCACCAGCAGAGATCCGACAGAAGGTCAGCCCCAGCATTTT

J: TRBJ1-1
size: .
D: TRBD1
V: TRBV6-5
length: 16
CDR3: CASSSTGGQGNTEAFF
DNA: TGTGCCAGCAGTTCTACAGGGGGTCAGGGGAACACTGAAGCTTTCTTT

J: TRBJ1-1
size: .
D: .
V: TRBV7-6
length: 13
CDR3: CASSPGKTGRAFF
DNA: TGTGCCAGCAGCCCGGGAAAAACAGGGAGAGCTTTCTTT

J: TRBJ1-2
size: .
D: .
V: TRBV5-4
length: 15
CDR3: CASSRTGHTIGGYTF
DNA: TGTGCCAGCAGCAGAACGGGACACACAATCGGGGGCTACACCTTC

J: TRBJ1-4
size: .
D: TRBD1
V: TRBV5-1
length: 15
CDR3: CASSSNRGTNEKLFF
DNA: TGCGCCAGCAGCTCTAACAGGGGAACTAATGAAAAACTGTTTTTT

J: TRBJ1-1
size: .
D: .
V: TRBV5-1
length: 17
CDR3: CASSLLQGGPPITEAFF
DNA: TGCGCCAGCAGCTTGTTACAGGGAGGGCCCCCGATCACTGAAGCTTTCTTT

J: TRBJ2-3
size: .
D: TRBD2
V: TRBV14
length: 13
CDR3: CASRASGLYTQYF
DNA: TGTGCCAGCAGGGCTAGCGGCCTTTATACGCAGTATTTT

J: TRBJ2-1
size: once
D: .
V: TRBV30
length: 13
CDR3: CAWSARRYNEQFF
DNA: TGTGCCTGGAGCGCTCGGAGGTACAATGAGCAGTTCTTC

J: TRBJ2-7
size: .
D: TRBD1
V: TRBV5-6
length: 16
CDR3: CASSRDQGAVAYEQYF
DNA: TGTGCCAGCAGCCGGGACCAGGGGGCAGTCGCCTACGAGCAGTACTTC

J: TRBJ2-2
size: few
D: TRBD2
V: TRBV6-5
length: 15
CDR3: CATEAGASDTGELFF
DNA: TGTGCCACTGAAGCGGGAGCGTCGGACACCGGGGAGCTGTTTTTT